This T cell receptor (beta chain) was captured in a study of T cell responses to AZD1222 COVID-19 vaccine. Concerning this clone: Its matching antigen is unknown.

General study results and limits: At 160-218 and 743-854, vaccine-associated CD4 TCRs were dominant, and they spanned spike.

Clones were sequenced by immunoSEQ multiplex PCR, and TCRdb holds only the in-frame ones, with some missing. Of 25,000 to 30,000 clones detected, about three quarters appear once; the ten largest clones hold approximately 6.3%. Per the germline V gene, CDR1 is SGHRS and CDR2 is YFSETQ. This CDR3 comprises 15 residues. Trimming shortened V by 5 bases and J by 4 bases, and 17 bases separated the two germline ends. Specimen: peripheral blood, collected on day 0 of AZD1222 vaccination. The chain uses TRBV5-1 and TRBJ2-3; D is unclear. This TCR was recovered from an adult in good health. CDR3 in DNA: TGCGCCAGCAGGAGGAGTCCAGCCACCTCAGATACGCAGTATTTT. Its translation: CASRRSPATSDTQYF.